This T cell receptor (beta chain) derives from a study of blood T cell repertoires in COVID-19. Across the whole study: Sample material is recorded as cDNA or gDNA derived from T cells, B-cell-depleted T cells, or PBMCs.

The method was immunoSEQ multiplex PCR; TCRdb's version includes in-frame clones alone and lacks a portion of them. The table lists 7,000 to 9,500 clones, 80% to 90% of them singletons, with 10% to 13% in the top ten. Germline V gene lookup returns CDR1 MNHEY and CDR2 SMNVEV (reference sequence). The V end lost 7 bases, the J end lost 3 bases, and 15 bases lay between the germline ends. CDR3 length equals 14 residues. By sample fraction, this clone is large. The chain recombines TRBV27 with TRBJ1-2; maybe TRBD1 (6 bases). The TCR sequence derives from a human donor in a cohort sampled during active COVID-19. The sequencing sample was made of peripheral blood. The CDR3 sequence is CASKPQGLDYGYTF. CDR3 nucleotides: TGTGCCAGCAAACCCCAGGGGCTCGACTATGGCTACACCTTC.